These 15 T cell receptor beta chains originate from one sample sequenced in a study of blood T cell repertoires in COVID-19. The table came from immunoSEQ multiplex PCR; TCRdb's copy has only in-frame clones and leaves some out. The sample consists of some 300,000 clones, around 87% of them appearing once. The specimen sequenced was peripheral blood. The source of these receptors is a man in his 70s with acute or convalescent COVID-19.

The V gene is TRBV5-1, the J gene TRBJ2-2; 10 bases fit TRBD1. Trimming removed 8 bases from V and 1 base from J; junction bases left unmatched: 20. The CDR3 is 20 residues long. Germline V gives CDR1 SGHRS, CDR2 YFSETQ. The CDR3 bases are TGCGCCAGTACCCGGGACAGGGGTTCCTTTATCCAGAGGAACACCGGGGAGCTGTTTTTT. This codes for CASTRDRGSFIQRNTGELFF. The full variable domain, its missing parts supplied by reference TRBV5-1 and TRBJ2-2, is KAGVTQTPRYLIKTRGQQVTLSCSPISGHRSVSWYQQTPGQGLQFLFEYFSETQRNKGNFPGRFSGRQFSNSRSEMNVSTLELGDSALYLCASTRDRGSFIQRNTGELFFGEGSRLTVL.

Regarding this clone: Germline is not matched at one junction end, which may reflect a read error. The chain is built from TRBV2 and TRBJ2-7; D not certain. The CDR3 sequence is 12 residues long. Per the germline V gene, CDR1 is SNHLY and CDR2 is FYNNEI. CDR3 bases: TGTGCCAGCAGGGATCCTTCCTACGAGCGGTACTTC. The encoded protein is CASRDPSYERYF.

CDR3 loop: CASSVSLAEGETQYF. In DNA, the CDR3 is TGTGCCAGCAGCGTCTCACTAGCGGAAGGAGAGACCCAGTACTTC. The chain links TRBV9 to TRBJ2-5, with 8 nucleotides matching TRBD2. CDR3 length: 15 amino acids. V gave up 2 bases and J gave up 4 bases; unmatched junction bases: 7. Germline V CDR1 and CDR2: SGDLS, YYNGEE.

The chain has TRBV5-1 and TRBJ2-7; tentative D call: TRBD2 (5 bases). Germline lookup yields CDR1 SGHRS and CDR2 YFSETQ. The V and J ends lost 2 bases and 2 bases respectively, with 14 bases between them. The CDR3 runs 15 residues. The CDR3 reads CASSFFPTGTYEQYF. As DNA, the CDR3 is TGCGCCAGCAGCTTTTTTCCCACGGGGACCTACGAGCAGTACTTC.

This clone appeared once. V usage is TRBV5-8 and J usage is TRBJ2-1; D is perhaps TRBD2 (5 bases). V was pared by 6 bases and J by 9 bases, with 10 bases between. This CDR3 is 11 amino acids long. From germline, CDR1 is SGHTS and CDR2 YDEGEE. This CDR3 is CASNFGGEQFF. CDR3 sequence (DNA): TGTGCCAGCAACTTCGGAGGTGAGCAGTTCTTC. The whole variable domain, filled in from reference TRBV5-8 and TRBJ2-1, reads EAGVTQSPTHLIKTRGQQATLRCSPISGHTSVYWYQQALGLGLQFLLWYDEGEERNRGNFPPRFSGRQFPNYSSELNVNALELEDSALYLCASNFGGEQFFGPGTRLTVL.

This clone has a handful of counts. Other DNA sequences in this specimen translate into the identical CDR3. The chain joins TRBV7-2 to TRBJ2-5, with D possibly being TRBD2 (6 bases). The CDR3 spans 14 residues. Germline-derived CDR1 and CDR2 are SGHTA and FQGNSA. V lost 1 base and J 2 bases, leaving 8 bases between the germline ends. The CDR3 spells CASSLGGGQETQYF. The DNA of the CDR3 is TGTGCCAGCAGCTTAGGTGGGGGGCAAGAGACCCAGTACTTC. The entire variable domain, with the rest obtained from reference TRBV7-2 and TRBJ2-5, is as follows: GAGVSQSPSNKVTEKGKDVELRCDPISGHTALYWYRQSLGQGLEFLIYFQGNSAPDKSGLPSDRFSAERTGGSVSTLTIQRTQQEDSAVYLCASSLGGGQETQYFGPGTRLLVL.

The rearrangement uses TRBV7-9 and TRBJ2-1; D is perhaps TRBD2 (5 bases). Trimming removed 4 bases at V and 2 bases at J, with 18 bases between. This CDR3 is built from 17 residues. Germline CDR1 is SEHNR and CDR2 is FQNEAQ (reference sequence). CDR3 residues: CASSSRASTPPYNEQFF. CDR3 in DNA: TGTGCCAGCAGCTCCCGGGCTAGCACCCCTCCCTACAATGAGCAGTTCTTC.

V is TRBV5-4 and J is TRBJ2-5, with 12 nucleotides matching TRBD2. Germline CDR1 SGHNT, CDR2 YYREEE (reference sequence). The CDR3 extends over 17 amino acids. Losses at the gene ends were 1 base for V and 5 bases for J; bases not matched to a gene: 9. The CDR3 sequence is CASSLRLAGAGVETQYF. The CDR3, as DNA: TGTGCCAGCAGCTTGAGACTAGCGGGGGCGGGGGTCGAGACCCAGTACTTC.

This clone was seen a handful of times. This chain joins TRBV20-1 and TRBJ1-1; D unclear. Germline CDR1 and CDR2: DFQATT and SNEGSKA (reference sequence). The CDR3 length is 13 residues. Trimming pared 3 bases from V and 1 base from J, leaving 9 bases between. CDR3 nucleotides: TGCAGTGCTAGTCCGCCGGGGAACACTGAAGCTTTCTTT. Amino acid sequence: CSASPPGNTEAFF.

This chain uses TRBV6-5 with TRBJ1-5, with D maybe TRBD1 (5 bases). V dropped 7 bases and J dropped 3 bases, with 13 bases sitting between them. Germline values: CDR1 MNHEY, CDR2 SVGAGI. CDR3 length: 14 residues. CDR3 amino acids: CASTQTVSNQPQHF. The CDR3 nucleotides read TGTGCCAGCACACAGACAGTCTCCAATCAGCCCCAGCATTTT.

This CDR3 is CASSLAGGENYGYTF. CDR3 bases: TGCGCCAGCAGCTTAGCGGGGGGCGAAAACTATGGCTACACCTTC. The V and J genes are TRBV5-1 and TRBJ1-2; tentative D call: TRBD1 (6 bases). Trimming took 2 bases from V and 2 from J, leaving 13 bases between them. The CDR3 covers 15 residues. The germline V gene has CDR1 SGHRS and CDR2 YFSETQ.

V gene TRBV7-9 combines with J gene TRBJ2-1; TRBD2 agrees at 9 bases. CDR3 size: 16 residues. V dropped 5 bases and J dropped 9; count of bases not matched to a gene: 14. Germline CDR1 reads SEHNR; CDR2 reads FQNEAQ (reference sequence). This CDR3 reads CASSLIRLAGSAEQFF. In DNA, the CDR3 is TGTGCCAGCAGCCTAATAAGGCTAGCGGGATCGGCTGAGCAGTTCTTC.

The V and J genes are TRBV10-1 and TRBJ2-1, with D possibly TRBD2 on 5 matching bases. Looked up from germline, CDR1 is WNHNN and CDR2 is SYGVQD (reference sequence). The CDR3 spans 13 residues. Deletions cut 6 bases from V and 0 bases from J, with 6 bases between. CDR3 bases: TGCGCCAGCAGGGGGAGCTCCTACAATGAGCAGTTCTTC. Amino acids: CASRGSSYNEQFF.

As for this clone: Mismatch with germline at one junction end may stem from a read error. This chain links TRBV7-2 with TRBJ1-2, with TRBD1 matching over 7 bases. This CDR3 contains 12 residues. In germline, CDR1 is SGHTA, CDR2 FQGNSA. The CDR3 is CASTSSGQSISF. The CDR3 DNA sequence: TGTGCCAGCACCTCTTCGGGACAGTCAATCTCCTTC.

The V call is TRBV24-1, the J call TRBJ2-1; 13 positions agree with TRBD2. CDR3 size: 17 residues. Trimming removed 4 bases from V and 6 bases from J; junction bases left unmatched: 8. Germline loops: CDR1 KGHDR, CDR2 SFDVKD. For the CDR3, the DNA is TGTGCCACCAGTGACTCCCGGACTAGCGGGGGCCTCAATGAGCAGTTCTTC. It translates to CATSDSRTSGGLNEQFF.